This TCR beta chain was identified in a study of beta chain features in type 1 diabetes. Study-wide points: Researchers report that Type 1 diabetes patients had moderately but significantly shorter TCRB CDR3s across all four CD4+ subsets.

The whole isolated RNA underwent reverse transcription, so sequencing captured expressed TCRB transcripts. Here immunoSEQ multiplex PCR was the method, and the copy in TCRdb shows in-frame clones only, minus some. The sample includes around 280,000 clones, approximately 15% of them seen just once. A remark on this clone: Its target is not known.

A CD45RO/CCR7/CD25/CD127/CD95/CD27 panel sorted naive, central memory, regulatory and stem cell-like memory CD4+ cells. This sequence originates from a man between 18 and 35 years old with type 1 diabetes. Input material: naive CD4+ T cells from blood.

The CDR3 reads CASSQPGRGVQPQHF. CDR3 DNA: TGCGCCAGCAGCCAACCTGGCAGGGGCGTTCAGCCCCAGCATTTT. The chain is built from TRBV4-1 and TRBJ1-5; a weak D match, TRBD1 (6 bases). This CDR3 spans 15 amino acids. CDR1 is MGHRA, CDR2 YSYEKL, per germline. V lost 2 bases, J lost 6 bases, and 14 bases lay in between.